Described below is a single T cell receptor beta chain sequence and its context. The time point: patch test 2, 6 weeks after DPC sensitization. Treatment meaning: therapeutic diphenylcyclopropenone sensitization with weekly scalp DPC. Unfractionated whole blood yielded the extracted total RNA. This CDR3 is 13 amino acids long. V gave up 2 bases and J gave up 4 bases, with 8 bases separating them. The sample is drawn from a study of human T cells and chemical hapten exposure. Study as a whole: For sensitization, 2% DPC was applied to a roughly 2 cm by roughly 2 cm patch of upper inner arm skin.

MiXCR, applied by TCRdb to the RACE reads, yields one record per CDR3 protein. The sample contains tens of thousands of distinct CDR3 sequences, 8% to 13% of which appear only once. The V and J genes are TRBV12-3 or TRBV12-4 and TRBJ2-5, with D possibly being TRBD2 (5 bases). The source of this sequence is a woman between 45 and 60 years old with alopecia areata. Some clones in this sample may be carry-over from other donors' samples. The starting material was whole blood, obtained in connection with sensitization to the hapten diphenylcyclopropenone (DPC). Here the CDR3 reads CASSLSEGETQYF. Here the CDR3 DNA reads TGTGCCAGCAGTTTAAGTGAGGGAGAGACCCAGTACTTC.